These 22 T cell receptor beta chains were all obtained from the same sample, sequenced in a study of blood T cell repertoires in COVID-19 (dated by TCRdb to between 2020 and 2021). Library creation used the immunoSEQ multiplex PCR assay. Drawn from immuneACCESS, this table holds only the in-frame rearrangements with V and J called that TCRdb kept. Clones are partly lost; checked studies trace under half to an unresolved V gene and leave the rest unexplained. The sample has approximately 210,000 clones on record, about 88% of them singletons. Of the sample, 1.5% to 2% is held by the ten largest clones. Input material: peripheral blood. The receptors originated from a man aged 70 or older with acute or convalescent COVID-19.

The chain employs TRBV5-1 and TRBJ1-1; TRBD1 might be the D (5 bases). V shed 4 bases and J shed 5 bases, with 21 bases lying between them. CDR3 length: 16 amino acids. The germline V gene encodes CDR1 SGHRS and CDR2 YFSETQ. The CDR3 loop is CASSPGSEGGLTEAFF. CDR3 nucleotide sequence: TGCGCCAGCAGCCCAGGGTCGGAGGGCGGTTTGACTGAAGCTTTCTTT.

The V and J genes are TRBV20-1 and TRBJ2-7, with TRBD2 identical over 11 bases. V was clipped by 3 bases and J by 5 bases; unmatched bases: 6. Germline CDR1 reads DFQATT; CDR2 reads SNEGSKA (reference sequence). The CDR3 runs to 14 residues. The CDR3 loop reads CSASQLAGVHEQYF. Written as DNA, the CDR3 is TGCAGTGCTAGTCAACTAGCGGGAGTCCACGAGCAGTACTTC.

The CDR3 nucleotides read TGTGCCAGCAGACAGGGGGAAAAACTGTTTTTT. Protein product: CASRQGEKLFF. The V and J genes are TRBV28 and TRBJ1-4, with 7 nucleotides matching TRBD1. The trim removed 6 bases at V and 8 bases at J, leaving 0 bases unmatched. Germline CDR1 is MDHEN and CDR2 is SYDVKM. This CDR3 has 11 amino acids.

Here the CDR3 DNA reads TGTGCCAGTAGTATATACAGGGGCACTAATGAAAAACTGTTTTTT. This sequence encodes CASSIYRGTNEKLFF. This rearrangement joins TRBV19 to TRBJ1-4; TRBD1 agrees at 7 bases. Germline trimming cut 2 bases from V and 2 bases from J; bases unmatched to any gene: 2. This CDR3 comprises 15 residues. CDR1 and CDR2 (germline): LNHDA, SQIVND (reference sequence).

This chain's CDR3 is CASSSLDRGAGELFF. CDR3 in DNA: TGTGCCAGCAGTTCCCTTGACAGGGGGGCCGGGGAGCTGTTTTTT. The chain has TRBV6-5 and TRBJ2-2; TRBD1 aligns across 9 bases. The J segment lost 6 bases and the V segment lost 4 bases, leaving 6 bases of the junction unmatched. There are 15 residues in the CDR3. Germline V gene sequence: CDR1 MNHEY, CDR2 SVGAGI.

The chain carries TRBV7-2 and TRBJ2-3; D not resolved. Trimming removed 4 bases from V and 2 bases from J, with 7 bases in between. This CDR3 comprises 13 residues. CDR1 and CDR2 (germline): SGHTA, FQGNSA. The CDR3 protein is CASSSKYTDTQYF. CDR3 in DNA: TGTGCCAGCAGCTCTAAGTACACAGATACGCAGTATTTT.

This clone was seen only once. The genes are TRBV3-1 (or the pseudogene TRBV3-2) and TRBJ1-2, with a weak D call TRBD1 (5 bases). The CDR3 consists of 14 residues. The germline V gene encodes CDR1 LGHDT and CDR2 YNNKEL (reference sequence). V dropped 4 bases and J dropped 8 bases, with 17 bases sitting between them. The CDR3 sequence: CASSLSVGAGGYTF. Written as DNA, the CDR3 is TGTGCCAGCAGCCTCTCTGTAGGGGCGGGGGGCTACACCTTC.

V is TRBV15 and J is TRBJ2-5; D perhaps matches TRBD1 (6 bases). The V end was cut by 1 base, the J end by 5 bases, with 11 bases between. CDR1 and CDR2 (germline): LNHNV, YYDKDF (reference sequence). CDR3 length equals 14 residues. The CDR3 DNA reads as TGTGCCACCAGCAGAGGCAACAGGGACGAGACCCAGTACTTC. It codes for CATSRGNRDETQYF. Complete variable domain (other parts from reference TRBV15 and TRBJ2-5): DAMVIQNPRYQVTQFGKPVTLSCSQTLNHNVMYWYQQKSSQAPKLLFHYYDKDFNNEADTPDNFQSRRPNTSFCFLDIRSPGLGDTAMYLCATSRGNRDETQYFGPGTRLLVL.

The chain has TRBV5-1 and TRBJ2-5, with 12 bases aligning to TRBD2. V gave up 4 bases and J gave up 0 bases; unmatched junction bases: 4. CDR3 length equals 16 residues. Germline CDR1 is SGHRS and CDR2 is YFSETQ. CDR3 sequence: CASSASGRGYQETQYF. The CDR3 DNA reads TGCGCCAGCAGCGCTAGCGGGAGGGGATACCAAGAGACCCAGTACTTC.

V and J are TRBV2 and TRBJ2-1; TRBD2 might be the D (6 bases). Germline V gives CDR1 SNHLY, CDR2 FYNNEI. The V end lost 6 bases, the J end lost 2 bases, and 8 bases lay between the germline ends. This CDR3 is 13 amino acids long. The CDR3 DNA follows: TGTGCCAGCAGGGGCGGGACCTACAATGAGCAGTTCTTC. This sequence encodes CASRGGTYNEQFF.

The CDR3 reads CASSYSLGRTNTGELFF. The CDR3 nucleotides read TGTGCCAGCAGTTACTCGTTGGGGAGGACTAACACCGGGGAGCTGTTTTTT. The J gene is TRBJ2-2, the V gene TRBV6-2 or TRBV6-3; maybe TRBD2 (6 bases). Germline V gene data show CDR1 as MNHEY and CDR2 as SVGEGT. The CDR3 is made up of 17 amino acids. Trimming shortened V by 0 bases and J by 2 bases, and 13 bases separated the two germline ends.

The genes are TRBV27 and TRBJ2-3; TRBD2 agrees at 9 bases. J was trimmed by 3 bases and V by 5 bases; bases with no gene match: 9. Germline-derived CDR1 and CDR2 are MNHEY and SMNVEV (reference sequence). The CDR3 contains 16 residues. This chain's CDR3 is CASSLSPTSGTDTQYF. The CDR3 bases are TGTGCCAGCAGTCTCTCCCCGACTAGCGGAACAGATACGCAGTATTTT.

The rearrangement uses TRBV5-1 and TRBJ2-7; 10 bases fit TRBD1. The length of the CDR3 is 15 residues. After removal of 4 bases from V and 0 bases from J, the junction contained 4 bases not matched to a gene. Germline V CDR1 and CDR2: SGHRS, YFSETQ. CDR3 residues: CASSGGTGVSYEQYF. In DNA form, the CDR3 reads TGCGCCAGCAGCGGAGGGACAGGGGTCTCCTACGAGCAGTACTTC.

The V call is TRBV9, the J call TRBJ2-3, with TRBD1 matching over 8 bases. V trimming: 4 bases; J trimming: 2 bases; junction bases outside the gene matches: 9. Germline V lookup: CDR1 SGDLS, CDR2 YYNGEE. This CDR3 comprises 16 residues. The CDR3 DNA sequence: TGTGCCAGCAGCCCGACAGGGGCGGGTTCCACAGATACGCAGTATTTT. This gives the protein CASSPTGAGSTDTQYF.

This chain links TRBV7-2 with TRBJ2-7; possibly TRBD1 for D (5 bases). The CDR3 sequence is 11 residues long. V lost 2 bases and J lost 10, with 9 bases in between. The germline CDR1 and CDR2 sequences are SGHTA and FQGNSA. CDR3 nucleotides: TGTGCCAGCAGCTTAAGGGGTCCCCAGTACTTC. Translated: CASSLRGPQYF.

The V call is TRBV2, the J call TRBJ2-1, with D possibly TRBD1 on 5 matching bases. The CDR3 sequence is 14 residues long. Looked up from germline, CDR1 is SNHLY and CDR2 is FYNNEI. Trimming removed 2 bases from V and 4 bases from J, with 9 bases in between. The DNA of the CDR3 is TGTGCCAGCAGTGAAAGGCAGGGATACAATGAGCAGTTCTTC. This encodes CASSERQGYNEQFF.

The V gene is TRBV19, the J gene TRBJ2-6; D not certain. CDR3 length: 14 amino acids. CDR1 LNHDA and CDR2 SQIVND come from the germline V gene (reference sequence). V shed 7 bases and J shed 0 bases, with 7 bases lying between them. CDR3 in amino acids: CASIASSGANVLTF. CDR3 sequence (DNA): TGTGCCAGTATTGCCAGCTCTGGGGCCAACGTCCTGACTTTC.

V usage is TRBV9 and J usage is TRBJ2-3; D not certain. CDR3 size: 15 residues. V was clipped by 0 bases and J by 3 bases, with 11 bases between them. CDR1 and CDR2 from the germline V gene are SGDLS and YYNGEE. As DNA, the CDR3 is TGTGCCAGCAGCGTAGGCTTAAAACTAACAGATACGCAGTATTTT. This gives the protein CASSVGLKLTDTQYF.

CDR3 bases: TGTGCCAGCAGCTTCTTCTCCGCGAGTAGCACAGATACGCAGTATTTT. This gives the protein CASSFFSASSTDTQYF. The V call is TRBV5-4, the J call TRBJ2-3; no reliable D call. Germline-derived CDR1 and CDR2 are SGHNT and YYREEE (reference sequence). The CDR3 is 16 residues long. V was shortened by 2 bases and J by 0 bases, with 13 bases between the two germline ends.

The rearrangement joins TRBV11-2 to TRBJ2-1; D is ambiguous. The CDR3 length is 12 residues. Germline CDR1 SGHAT, CDR2 FQNNGV. Trimming cost V 1 base and J 10 bases, with 8 bases left between them. CDR3 nucleotides: TGTGCCAGCAGCTTAGTCTGGGCCGAGCAGTTCTTC. It codes for CASSLVWAEQFF.

The V call is TRBV7-6, the J call TRBJ2-5; 11 bases align to TRBD2. The CDR3 spans 15 residues. With V trimmed by 5 bases and J by 2 bases, 4 bases remained unmatched. From germline, CDR1 is SGHVS and CDR2 FNYEAQ. CDR3 DNA: TGTGCCAGCAGCCAAATAGCGGGAGGGCAAGAGACCCAGTACTTC. It specifies CASSQIAGGQETQYF.

This chain joins TRBV25-1 and TRBJ2-2, with D perhaps TRBD2 (6 bases). V lost 6 bases and J lost 1, with 9 bases in between. The CDR3 has 14 residues. Germline assignment: CDR1 MGHDK and CDR2 SYGVNS. The CDR3 loop reads CASRGLGNTGELFF. The CDR3 DNA reads as TGTGCCAGCAGGGGACTGGGGAACACCGGGGAGCTGTTTTTT.